A selection of T cell receptor beta chains follows, all from one sample in a study of blood T cell repertoires in COVID-19. Libraries were prepared by immunoSEQ multiplex PCR; TCRdb keeps only in-frame clonotypes and omits some of them. Of around 400,000 clones in the sample, around 87% are singletons; the top ten hold 2.3%. The sequenced material came from peripheral blood. These receptors came from a woman in her fifties or sixties with COVID-19, enrolled during active disease. The CDR3 runs from the conserved cysteine through the conserved F or W. D genes are given only for firm matches. Not every row has a clone size; where given, it reads once, few, many or a size class.

CDR3nt,CDR3aa,abundance,v_gene,d_gene,j_gene
TGTGCCAGTTCCCACTCTGGGGCCAACGTCCTGACTTTC,CASSHSGANVLTF,.,TRBV19,.,TRBJ2-6
TGTGCCAGCAGTTCGCAGGACTTCGGTGAAGCTTTCTTT,CASSSQDFGEAFF,.,TRBV25-1,.,TRBJ1-1
TGCGCCAGCAGCTCCCAGGGAGGGGGGCCCTACGAGCAGTACTTC,CASSSQGGGPYEQYF,.,TRBV5-1,.,TRBJ2-7
TGCGCCAGCAGCCAAGTTATCCGTCCGGGGAGCTCCTATAATTCACCCCTCCACTTT,CASSQVIRPGSSYNSPLHF,.,TRBV4-1,.,TRBJ1-6
TGTGCCAGCAACCAGGGATCCTATGGCTACACCTTC,CASNQGSYGYTF,.,TRBV7-2,.,TRBJ1-2
TGCAGTGCTAGGGTCGCGGCGGAACGGTTCTTC,CSARVAAERFF,.,TRBV20-1,.,TRBJ2-1
TGTGCCAGCAGCCCTAGGACTAGCGGGGGGTACAATGAGCAGTTCTTC,CASSPRTSGGYNEQFF,.,TRBV4-2,TRBD2,TRBJ2-1
TGTGCCAGCAGCCTCACAGGGTTGGAGACCCAGTACTTC,CASSLTGLETQYF,.,TRBV4-2,.,TRBJ2-5
TGTGCCAGCAGTCCCCTCACAGGCTCCTATAATTCACCCCTCCACTTT,CASSPLTGSYNSPLHF,.,TRBV28,.,TRBJ1-6
TGTGCCAGCAGCTCAAGGACAGGGTTGGGCTACACCTTC,CASSSRTGLGYTF,.,TRBV11-1,TRBD1,TRBJ1-2
TGTGCCAGCACGCGAGAGGGCTATGGCTACACCTTC,CASTREGYGYTF,.,TRBV6-5,.,TRBJ1-2
TGTGCCAGCAGCTTGGCTTTAAATCAGCCCCAGCATTTT,CASSLALNQPQHF,.,TRBV7-6,.,TRBJ1-5
TGCGCCAGCGCCTTACAGGGTAAACTTCACGGCTACACCTTC,CASALQGKLHGYTF,few,TRBV5-1,.,TRBJ1-2
TGTGCCAGCTCCACGGGAAGGGTTCAGCCCCAGCATTTT,CASSTGRVQPQHF,.,TRBV18,.,TRBJ1-5
TGCAGCGTCGGGGGAGGGACAGGAAGAGAGGGCTACACCTTC,CSVGGGTGREGYTF,.,TRBV29-1,TRBD1,TRBJ1-2
TGTGCCAGCAGCGACCCGGGACAGGGGGGAGATACGCAGTATTTT,CASSDPGQGGDTQYF,few,TRBV11-3,TRBD1,TRBJ2-3
TGTGCCAGCAGCATCGGAGCCCAGCATGAGCAGTTCTTC,CASSIGAQHEQFF,.,TRBV11-3,.,TRBJ2-1
TGTGCCAGCAGTGAAGGAACAGGGGGTTTTTCACCCCTCCACTTT,CASSEGTGGFSPLHF,.,TRBV6-1,TRBD1,TRBJ1-6
TGTGCCAGCAGCCCAGGGGGGCGTAATGAAAAACTGTTTTTT,CASSPGGRNEKLFF,.,TRBV7-9,TRBD1,TRBJ1-4
TGTGCCAGCAGCTTAACGCAGAACTCCTACGAGCAGTACTTC,CASSLTQNSYEQYF,.,TRBV7-6,.,TRBJ2-7
TGTGCCAGCAGCCTCGCTAGCGGGGGGGCCGGTGAGACCCAGTACTTC,CASSLASGGAGETQYF,.,TRBV3-1/TRBV3-2,TRBD2,TRBJ2-5
TGTGCCAGTAGGGGACAGGGAACAGATACGCAGTATTTT,CASRGQGTDTQYF,.,TRBV19,TRBD1,TRBJ2-3
TGTGCCAGTAGTTGGCAGGGAAACACCGGGGAGCTGTTTTTT,CASSWQGNTGELFF,.,TRBV19,.,TRBJ2-2
TGTGCCAGCAGGAGACAGGAGACGAACACTGAAGCTTTCTTT,CASRRQETNTEAFF,.,TRBV6-5,.,TRBJ1-1
TGTGCCAGCAGCCACGAGGCCTCGAGCTCCTACAATGAGCAGTTCTTC,CASSHEASSSYNEQFF,.,TRBV2,.,TRBJ2-1
TGTGCCAGCAGCAAAGGTGGGCAGGGTAGGGCACCCTGCCACGATAATGAAAAACTGTTTTTT,CASSKGGQGRAPCHDNEKLFF,few,TRBV21-1,.,TRBJ1-4
TGTGCCAGCAGCTTACAGGGGGCAAACGAAAAACTGTTTTTT,CASSLQGANEKLFF,.,TRBV5-5,TRBD1,TRBJ1-4
TGCGCCAGCAGCTTGGGTTCCCCTACAGATACGCAGTATTTT,CASSLGSPTDTQYF,.,TRBV5-1,.,TRBJ2-3
TGCGCCAGCAGCCTCCGGACAGGGTGGAATGGGAACACTGAAGCTTTCTTT,CASSLRTGWNGNTEAFF,.,TRBV4-1,TRBD1,TRBJ1-1
TGCGCCAGCAGCTTGGCCCTGACTGGAACCTACGAGCAGTACTTC,CASSLALTGTYEQYF,few,TRBV5-1,.,TRBJ2-7
TGTGCCATCAGTGACGGGACAGCTGGCTACACCTTC,CAISDGTAGYTF,.,TRBV10-3,TRBD1,TRBJ1-2
TGCAGCGTTGAGACATGGACAGGGGCTAGGTGGGGCTACACCTTC,CSVETWTGARWGYTF,.,TRBV29-1,TRBD1,TRBJ1-2
TGTGCCAGTAGTATAGGTAGTACAGGAAACAACATTCAGTACTTC,CASSIGSTGNNIQYF,.,TRBV19,.,TRBJ2-4
TGTGCCAGCAGCTTGGGAGGGGCTCCCTTTGAAAAACTGTTTTTT,CASSLGGAPFEKLFF,.,TRBV7-3,.,TRBJ1-4
TGCGCCAGCAGCTTGGCCGCGCTTTGGAATGAGCAGTTCTTC,CASSLAALWNEQFF,.,TRBV5-1,.,TRBJ2-1
TGTGCCAGCAGTGGACTAGCCTTCACAGATACGCAGTATTTT,CASSGLAFTDTQYF,.,TRBV25-1,TRBD2,TRBJ2-3
TGTGCCAGCAGCGGTAGGCTGACGGGCCGCACTGGGGGGAGTAATTCACCCCTCCACTTT,CASSGRLTGRTGGSNSPLHF,.,TRBV9,.,TRBJ1-6
TGTGCCAGCAGCTTGGGGGGATCCTACGAGCAGTACTTC,CASSLGGSYEQYF,.,TRBV12-3/TRBV12-4,.,TRBJ2-7
TGTGCCAGCAGTCGCGACGGAGCCTACGAGCAGTACTTC,CASSRDGAYEQYF,.,TRBV6-5,.,TRBJ2-7
TGTGCCAGTAGTGTCCTCGGGATTAATGAGCAGTTCTTC,CASSVLGINEQFF,.,TRBV19,.,TRBJ2-1
TGTGCCACCAGTGAGCAGGATACGCAGTATTTT,CATSEQDTQYF,.,TRBV24-1,.,TRBJ2-3
TGTGCCAGCAGTTCCCCGGCAGGGGGCAGCTATGGCTACACCTTC,CASSSPAGGSYGYTF,.,TRBV28,TRBD1,TRBJ1-2